This TCR beta chain was retrieved from a study of blood T cell repertoires in COVID-19. Study-level information: Donors in the United States, Italy and Spain gave samples during acute or convalescent COVID-19. Nucleic acid was either cDNA or gDNA, and it came from T cells, B-cell-depleted T cells, or PBMCs.

The authors' processing: Amplification of reference gene primers provided the estimated nucleated cell counts. Sequenced by immunoSEQ multiplex PCR; TCRdb stores in-frame clones only, minus some. That table supplies the V and J calls and clone size; D and trimming were determined from the DNA. The sample shows 190,000 or so clones, approximately 86% of them seen only once. In germline, CDR1 is KGHDR, CDR2 SFDVKD. This CDR3 spans 14 amino acids. V lost 3 bases and J lost 7; bases outside the gene matches: 4. The specimen was peripheral blood. This chain connects TRBV24-1 to TRBJ1-5; 8 bases fit TRBD1. This receptor was taken from a man aged 35-49 years with active or convalescent COVID-19. The CDR3 DNA reads as TGTGCCACCAGTGATAGACAGGGGAGACAGCCCCAGCATTTT. It yields the protein CATSDRQGRQPQHF.